This TCR beta chain appears in the sequencing data of a study of blood T cell repertoires in COVID-19 (dated by TCRdb to 2018 to 2021). For context, the study as a whole: The collaborator samples originated in the United States, Italy and Spain and spanned the acute and convalescent phases of COVID-19. The material from the prospective study consisted of cDNA or gDNA derived from T cells, B-cell-depleted T cells, or PBMCs. The dataset comprised deeply sampled blood TCRbeta repertoires from subjects exposed to, actively infected with, or recovered from COVID-19. The repertoires were released in a freely available public database meant as a resource for research on the immune response to SARS-CoV-2. Samples were obtained from the ongoing ImmuneRACE study (first 160 participants) and from over 1,000 subjects provided by 6 global collaborators. The sample metadata nearly always contained a de-identified subject ID, COVID-19 status, age in years and sex. HLA class I and class II types, where available, came from metadata supplied by the sample provider rather than from assay-based typing.

Whole blood was collected in K2EDTA tubes by collaborating institutions according to the institutions' own protocols. For TCRbeta analysis, collaborators shipped samples as frozen whole blood, isolated PBMCs, or DNA extracted from either of those sample types. Comment on this clone: Its specific antigen is unknown. Qualities for individual bases were not recorded, and no much larger clone is one base off.

TCRbeta CDR3 regions were amplified from genomic DNA by means of the immunoSEQ Assay, a bias-controlled multiplex PCR. The paper's data handling went like this. The number of nucleated cells in each sample was estimated from the amplification of reference gene primers within the assay. To quantify the absolute abundance of each unique TCRbeta CDR3 rearrangement, sequence reads were collapsed and filtered. For each sample, productive Simpson clonality was calculated as the square root of Simpson's diversity index across productive rearrangements. Drawn from immuneACCESS, this table holds only the in-frame rearrangements with V and J called that TCRdb kept. Clones are partly lost; checked studies trace under half to an unresolved V gene and leave the rest unexplained. The V and J calls and clone size are taken from that table; D and trimming were inferred from the DNA. The sample table holds 55,000 to 65,000 clones, of which approximately 78% were seen once. The ten top clones hold over 10% of the sample.

The CDR3 starts with the cysteine, ends with the phenylalanine, and has 15 residues. The CDR3 DNA has 45 bases and is translated from base 1. The germline V gene (reference sequence) yields LNHDA for CDR1 and SQIVND for CDR2. For this chain, trimming is 3 bases at the V end and 2 bases at the J end, and the number of junction bases without a gene match is 5. General findings and caveats noted by the study authors: How much clinical and demographic metadata was included differed by source and by participant, and the metadata was provided uncurated.

Recombination linked TRBV19 to TRBJ2-7, and TRBD2 aligns with 9 junction nucleotides. Sequencing was carried out using peripheral blood. The receptor was isolated from a human donor in a cohort sampled during active COVID-19. Here the CDR3 is given as CASSILAGSTYEQYF. The DNA sequence reads TGTGCCAGTAGTATCCTAGCGGGGTCTACCTACGAGCAGTACTTC. Reference TRBV19 and TRBJ2-7 genes cover what lies past the CDR3, so the full variable domain is DGGITQSPKYLFRKEGQNVTLSCEQNLNHDAMYWYRQDPGQGLRLIYYSQIVNDFQKGDIAEGYSVSREKKESFPLTVTSAQKNPTAFYLCASSILAGSTYEQYFGPGTRLTVT.